Following are 12 T cell receptor beta chains from one sample sequenced in a study of shared clonotypes between healthy human individuals (dated by TCRdb to 2018 to 2021). The library was produced with the immunoSEQ multiplex PCR assay. Not all clones reach the TCRdb copy of this immuneACCESS table, which keeps in-frame sequences only. Checked studies attribute under half of the gap to unresolved V genes and leave the rest unexplained. The table for this sample lists 1,500,000 or so clones; 98% of them were counted only once. The ten biggest clones cover about 0.35% of the sample. The sample was naive CD4+ T cells sorted from blood. In light of the paper, this sample's cell subset or site label describes: CD45RA+ positively selected. The receptor set was obtained from a man aged 25-45 years in good health.

The chain is built from TRBV28 and TRBJ1-2; a weak D match, TRBD1 (6 bases). Germline V gene sequence: CDR1 MDHEN, CDR2 SYDVKM. V lost 1 base and J lost 2, with 14 bases in between. The CDR3 has 16 amino acids. The CDR3: CASSLSKGTGNYGYTF. CDR3 DNA sequence: TGTGCCAGCAGTTTATCGAAGGGTACAGGGAACTATGGCTACACCTTC.

CDR3 protein: CASSVTSAVETQYF. The CDR3 region has the DNA TGTGCCAGCAGCGTCACTAGCGCCGTGGAGACCCAGTACTTC. The rearrangement uses TRBV9 and TRBJ2-5, with 7 bases lining up with TRBD2. Trimming at V came to 2 bases and at J to 5 bases, leaving 6 bases not matched to a gene. CDR3 length: 14 residues. Germline V gene data show CDR1 as SGDLS and CDR2 as YYNGEE.

The chain combines TRBV25-1 with TRBJ1-2; D might be TRBD1 (5 bases). The CDR3 loop spans 17 amino acids. Trimming took 3 bases from V and 8 from J, leaving 25 bases between them. Germline CDR1 MGHDK, CDR2 SYGVNS. Written as DNA, the CDR3 is TGTGCCAGCAGTGACCACGCGGCAGGGCGGCGGTGGCGAGGCTACACCTTC. Translation gives CASSDHAAGRRWRGYTF.

The J gene is TRBJ2-7, the V gene TRBV7-2; D unresolved. This CDR3 comprises 13 residues. Germline V gene data show CDR1 as SGHTA and CDR2 as FQGNSA. Trimming stripped 4 bases from V and 0 bases from J, with 7 bases between. CDR3 nucleotide sequence: TGTGCCAGCAGCTCCCGGGTCTCCTACGAGCAGTACTTC. Protein: CASSSRVSYEQYF.

V and J are TRBV6-5 and TRBJ2-1; a weak D match, TRBD2 (5 bases). There are 14 residues in the CDR3. Germline CDR1 reads MNHEY; CDR2 reads SVGAGI. The V gene lost 8 bases and the J gene lost 5 bases, with 16 bases spanning the gap. CDR3 DNA: TGTGCCAGCGGTTCTGGGAGAGGGCACAATGAGCAGTTCTTC. It encodes CASGSGRGHNEQFF.

The chain recombines TRBV29-1 with TRBJ2-3, with D possibly TRBD2 on 6 matching bases. Trimming took off 7 bases at V and 6 bases at J, with 11 bases between the two ends. The CDR3 contains 11 residues. Germline CDR1 and CDR2: SQVTM and ANQGSEA. CDR3 sequence: CSEERVDTQYF. CDR3 coding DNA: TGCAGCGAGGAGCGGGTCGATACGCAGTATTTT.

The genes are TRBV5-5 and TRBJ1-5; possibly TRBD1 for D (5 bases). V shed 3 bases and J shed 0 bases, with 19 bases lying between them. Germline V gives CDR1 SGHKS, CDR2 YYEKEE (reference sequence). The CDR3 totals 18 residues. Here the CDR3 reads CASSSRLLGDASNQPQHF. The CDR3 DNA reads as TGTGCCAGCAGCTCACGACTTTTGGGGGATGCTAGCAATCAGCCCCAGCATTTT.

This clone was found a few times. The rearrangement links TRBV7-2 to TRBJ2-1; D is unclear. Between the trimmed V and J ends, which lost 5 bases and 9 bases, there was a span of 14 bases. This CDR3 is 13 amino acids long. Per germline, CDR1 SGHTA and CDR2 FQGNSA. As DNA, the CDR3 is TGTGCCAGCAGCCAAGAGGTGGGTATTGAGCAGTTCTTC. It yields the protein CASSQEVGIEQFF.

The V gene is TRBV19, the J gene TRBJ2-7; D possibly corresponds to TRBD1 (6 bases). Germline values: CDR1 LNHDA, CDR2 SQIVND (reference sequence). Trimming removed 7 bases from V and 0 bases from J, with 13 bases in between. CDR3 size: 14 residues. The CDR3 sequence is CASNGQPSSYEQYF. The CDR3 DNA sequence: TGTGCCAGTAACGGACAGCCAAGCTCCTACGAGCAGTACTTC.

V usage is TRBV27 and J usage is TRBJ2-7; TRBD2 is a possible D gene (6 bases). This CDR3 is 15 amino acids long. V gave up 6 bases and J gave up 2 bases, with 17 bases separating them. Germline values: CDR1 MNHEY, CDR2 SMNVEV (reference sequence). CDR3 residues: CASSMAGRSAYEQYF. DNA of the CDR3: TGTGCCAGCAGCATGGCCGGGAGATCAGCCTACGAGCAGTACTTC.

The V and J genes are TRBV6-1 and TRBJ1-4; D unresolved. The ends were cut back, 4 bases at V and 5 bases at J, with 17 bases in the middle. The CDR3 sequence is 16 residues long. Germline CDR1 reads MNHNS; CDR2 reads SASEGT. The CDR3 reads CASSVLVGSPNEKLFF. CDR3 in DNA: TGTGCCAGCAGTGTTCTAGTTGGGTCGCCGAATGAAAAACTGTTTTTT.

V is TRBV28 and J is TRBJ2-7, with 7 bases aligning to TRBD2. With 6 bases clipped from V and 3 bases from J, the junction kept 14 bases outside the gene matches. The germline gives CDR1 MDHEN, CDR2 SYDVKM. The CDR3 spans 16 residues. The CDR3 bases are TGTGCCAGCAGCTTTTGGGGGGGTACAAAAGTCTACGAGCAGTACTTC. This gives the protein CASSFWGGTKVYEQYF.